The 18 T cell receptor beta chains listed next were all sequenced from one sample in a study of low-dose radiotherapy and immunotherapy resistance in tumors. Both TCRalpha and TCRbeta chains were reverse transcribed with V-gene-specific primers. TCRs were put through roughly 20 PCR cycles of amplification with Phusion. A constant-region primer and the V-primer adapter served as the primer pair. A single record per CDR3 protein comes from TCRdb applying MiXCR to the reads. In the table there are 9,500 to 15,000 distinct CDR3 sequences, about four fifths of which are singletons. These receptors all stem from a human donor with advanced metastatic prostate, ovarian, gallbladder or colorectal cancer (not recorded which). This table probably holds off-target reads from a library built for another chain.

This chain uses TRBV5-1 with TRBJ2-7; 12 nucleotides match TRBD2. This CDR3 has 15 residues. Germline V gene lookup returns CDR1 SGHRS and CDR2 YFSETQ. The junction had 3 bases not matched to a gene; V was cut back by 3 bases and J by 2 bases. CDR3 nucleotide sequence: TGCGCCAGCAGCTCTAGCGGGAGGGCCACCTACGAGCAGTACTTC. Amino acid sequence: CASSSSGRATYEQYF.

This clonotype occurred a few times. This chain uses TRBV28 with TRBJ2-1, with TRBD2 matching over 7 bases. There are 14 residues in the CDR3. Looked up from germline, CDR1 is MDHEN and CDR2 is SYDVKM. Trimming cost V 4 bases and J 6 bases; bases outside gene matches: 6. The CDR3 DNA sequence: TGTGCCAGCAGTTGGGGCGGGAGCCGCAATGAGCAGTTCTTC. This translates into CASSWGGSRNEQFF.

This chain joins TRBV4-1 and TRBJ2-7; 7 bases line up with TRBD2. CDR1 is MGHRA and CDR2 is YSYEKL in the germline V gene. CDR3 length: 17 amino acids. J gave up 0 bases and V 4 bases, and 12 bases lay outside the gene matches. The CDR3: CASSRLGPGGGSYEQYF. The CDR3 coding sequence is TGCGCCAGCAGCCGCCTAGGGCCGGGAGGAGGCTCCTACGAGCAGTACTTC.

V is TRBV7-8 and J is TRBJ2-7, with D unclear. CDR1 is SGHVS and CDR2 is FQNEAQ in the germline V gene. Trimming removed 4 bases at V and 6 bases at J, with 19 bases between. The CDR3 is 15 amino acids. This CDR3 is CASSSQAGPFSEQYF. The CDR3 bases are TGTGCCAGCAGCTCGCAGGCCGGGCCCTTCAGCGAGCAGTACTTC.

The chain has TRBV7-9 and TRBJ2-7, with a tentative D call TRBD2 (6 bases). The CDR3 loop spans 13 amino acids. In germline, CDR1 is SEHNR, CDR2 FQNEAQ (reference sequence). V was pared by 3 bases and J by 6 bases, with 12 bases between. This CDR3 is CASSLGTSGEQYF. In DNA, the CDR3 is TGTGCCAGCAGCTTGGGGACTTCTGGCGAGCAGTACTTC.

The chain employs TRBV24-1 and TRBJ2-1; no firm D call. Deletions cut 5 bases from V and 5 bases from J, with 6 bases between. CDR1 is KGHDR and CDR2 is SFDVKD in the germline V gene. The CDR3 is 12 amino acids. In nucleotides, the CDR3 is TGTGCCACCAGTGTTTACAACAATGAGCAGTTCTTC. Its translation is CATSVYNNEQFF.

This rearrangement joins TRBV7-8 to TRBJ2-6, with D perhaps TRBD2 (6 bases). The CDR3 runs 17 residues. Per the germline V gene, CDR1 is SGHVS and CDR2 is FQNEAQ. With 4 bases removed from V and 1 base from J, the gap between germline ends came to 14 bases. CDR3 bases: TGTGCCAGCAGCTCGGGAGCCCTCGTTTCTGGGGCCAACGTCCTGACTTTC. Residues: CASSSGALVSGANVLTF.

The chain couples TRBV6-5 to TRBJ1-2; D might be TRBD1 (5 bases). V was pared by 7 bases and J by 1 base, with 10 bases between. Germline lookup yields CDR1 MNHEY and CDR2 SVGAGI. The length of the CDR3 is 13 residues. The CDR3 is CASTRGINYGYTF. The CDR3 DNA sequence: TGTGCCAGCACTAGGGGCATTAACTATGGCTACACCTTC.

CDR3 region: CASSLRGGGTSGRGGSYNEQFF. In DNA form, the CDR3 reads TGTGCCAGCAGCTTAAGGGGTGGTGGGACTAGCGGGAGAGGTGGCTCCTACAATGAGCAGTTCTTC. The chain carries TRBV7-2 and TRBJ2-1; TRBD2 matches 14 bases. V dropped 2 bases and J dropped 0; count of bases not matched to a gene: 15. The CDR3 extends over 22 amino acids. Germline CDR1 SGHTA, CDR2 FQGNSA.

V usage is TRBV27 and J usage is TRBJ2-2, with 9 bases matching TRBD1. Germline V CDR1 and CDR2: MNHEY, SMNVEV (reference sequence). The length of the CDR3 is 15 residues. V gave up 6 bases and J gave up 1 base; unmatched junction bases: 3. The CDR3 nucleotides read TGTGCCAGCAGGCCGGGACAGGGGAACACCGGGGAGCTGTTTTTT. Its protein product is CASRPGQGNTGELFF.

V gene TRBV19 combines with J gene TRBJ1-5; D may be TRBD1 (5 bases). The germline CDR1 and CDR2 sequences are LNHDA and SQIVND (reference sequence). Trimming removed 5 bases at V and 7 bases at J, with 9 bases between. The CDR3 sequence is 12 residues long. The CDR3, as DNA: TGTGCCAGTAGTGACAGCATGCAGCCCCAGCATTTT. Translating gives CASSDSMQPQHF.

The chain recombines TRBV19 with TRBJ2-2; D unresolved. The CDR3 runs to 16 residues. The V end was cut by 1 base, the J end by 8 bases, with 17 bases between. Germline CDR1 and CDR2: LNHDA and SQIVND (reference sequence). The CDR3 bases are TGTGCCAGTAGTATAGGCATCCTTCCGATCGCGGGGGAGCTGTTTTTT. This sequence encodes CASSIGILPIAGELFF.

This rearrangement joins TRBV6-2 or TRBV6-3 to TRBJ1-1; no definite D call. The germline V gene has CDR1 MNHEY and CDR2 SVGEGT. The V and J ends lost 5 bases and 7 bases respectively, with 11 bases between them. The CDR3 has 12 amino acids. CDR3 DNA: TGTGCCAGCAGTCTGCCGGGCTATGAAGCTTTCTTT. It encodes CASSLPGYEAFF.

The gene calls are TRBV21-1 and TRBJ2-2; TRBD1 is taken as the D call from the table, unchecked against the DNA. TRBV21-1 is a pseudogene locus. The CDR3 extends over 15 amino acids. This CDR3 is CASSSGTGGTGELFF. For the CDR3, the DNA is TGTGCCAGCAGCAGCGGGACAGGGGGAACCGGGGAGCTGTTTTTT.

CDR3 amino acids: CASSLRTAGDTQYF. CDR3 DNA: TGTGCCAGCAGCCTCAGGACAGCCGGAGATACGCAGTATTTT. J is TRBJ2-3 and V is TRBV2; TRBD1 is a possible D gene (6 bases). Germline CDR1 and CDR2: SNHLY and FYNNEI. The V end lost 6 bases, the J end lost 5 bases, and 15 bases lay between the germline ends. The CDR3 is 14 residues long.

The chain links TRBV28 to TRBJ2-5, with TRBD1 identical over 7 bases. The CDR3 length is 12 residues. CDR1 and CDR2 from the germline V gene are MDHEN and SYDVKM. The J segment lost 8 bases and the V segment lost 4 bases, leaving 4 bases of the junction unmatched. CDR3: CASSSQGETQYF. The DNA for the CDR3 is TGTGCCAGCAGTTCTCAGGGGGAAACCCAGTACTTC.

V usage is TRBV27 and J usage is TRBJ2-1; a possible D gene is TRBD1 (5 bases). CDR1 and CDR2 from the germline V gene are MNHEY and SMNVEV (reference sequence). The CDR3 spans 14 residues. Trimming shortened V by 6 bases and J by 8 bases, and 17 bases separated the two germline ends. For the CDR3, the DNA is TGTGCCAGCAGCTCCAGGGCTGGTGGCGATGAGCAGTTCTTC. This encodes CASSSRAGGDEQFF.

The chain links TRBV28 to TRBJ2-2; tentative D call: TRBD1 (5 bases). The ends were cut back, 4 bases at V and 6 bases at J, with 21 bases in the middle. The CDR3 covers 17 residues. CDR1 and CDR2 (germline): MDHEN, SYDVKM. Here the CDR3 DNA reads TGTGCCAGCAGTTCCCCCTCCGACAGTCAGGGCGCCGGGGAGCTGTTTTTT. This gives the protein CASSSPSDSQGAGELFF.